These 8 T cell receptor beta chains originate from one sample sequenced in a study of blood T cell repertoires in COVID-19. Sequencing used immunoSEQ multiplex PCR; TCRdb keeps in-frame clones, though not all of them. Of around 140,000 clones detected, over 70% appear once; the ten largest clones hold 11%. Sample: PBMCs or T cells enriched from blood (not recorded which). These receptors all come from a man aged 60-69 years who had recovered from COVID-19.

The J gene is TRBJ1-1, the V gene TRBV5-1; no definite D call. The CDR3 totals 14 residues. The ends were cut back, 0 bases at V and 1 base at J, with 7 bases in the middle. The germline V gene has CDR1 SGHRS and CDR2 YFSETQ. CDR3 in amino acids: CASSLGFRNTEAFF. The CDR3 coding sequence is TGCGCCAGCAGCTTGGGCTTCAGGAACACTGAAGCTTTCTTT.

The V gene is TRBV11-3, the J gene TRBJ1-5, with TRBD1 matching over 7 bases. This CDR3 spans 20 amino acids. J lost 3 bases, V lost 7 bases, and 24 bases had no gene match. Germline V gene lookup returns CDR1 SGHNT and CDR2 YENEEA. CDR3 loop: CASTNVGDRLTAPYNQPQHF. CDR3 bases: TGTGCCAGCACGAACGTCGGGGACAGACTTACCGCTCCCTACAATCAGCCCCAGCATTTT.

The V call is TRBV7-8, the J call TRBJ1-2; TRBD1 agrees at 7 bases. The V and J ends lost 4 bases and 8 bases, in that order; junction bases with no gene match: 7. The CDR3 runs to 13 residues. Looked up from germline, CDR1 is SGHVS and CDR2 is FQNEAQ. The DNA for the CDR3 is TGTGCCAGCAGCTCTCGACAGGGTCGCGGCTACACCTTC. It is translated as CASSSRQGRGYTF.

Regarding this clone: One junction end disagrees with the germline gene, perhaps due to a read error. The V gene is TRBV5-4, the J gene TRBJ2-5; 12 nucleotides align to TRBD2. The CDR3 contains 12 residues. Germline V gene sequence: CDR1 SGHNT, CDR2 YYREEE (reference sequence). CDR3 amino acids: CASSSGTSGSNF. The DNA for the CDR3 is TGTGCCAGCAGCTCAGGGACTAGCGGGTCTAACTTC.

The chain recombines TRBV28 with TRBJ1-6; 8 bases map to TRBD1. The germline gives CDR1 MDHEN, CDR2 SYDVKM. This CDR3 has 14 residues. Trimming cost V 6 bases and J 10 bases; bases outside gene matches: 8. The chain's CDR3 is CASRNDRGSSPLHF. CDR3 in DNA: TGTGCCAGCAGAAATGACAGGGGAAGCTCACCCCTCCACTTT.

The sample holds a few counts of this clone. This rearrangement joins TRBV28 to TRBJ1-1; 10 bases are a match to TRBD1. J gave up 1 base and V 4 bases, and 9 bases lay outside the gene matches. The germline CDR1 and CDR2 sequences are MDHEN and SYDVKM. The CDR3 is made up of 17 amino acids. The CDR3 region is CASSSRQGARGNTEAFF. Here the CDR3 DNA reads TGTGCCAGCAGTTCACGACAGGGGGCACGAGGGAACACTGAAGCTTTCTTT.

The V call is TRBV27, the J call TRBJ1-6; perhaps TRBD1 as D (5 bases). Trimming removed 8 bases at V and 10 bases at J, with 18 bases between. From germline, CDR1 is MNHEY and CDR2 SMNVEV (reference sequence). The CDR3 runs 14 residues. Written as DNA, the CDR3 is TGTGCCAGCGGCGGGAGGGGCGCCGGATCACCCCTCCACTTT. It codes for CASGGRGAGSPLHF.

The chain carries TRBV5-4 and TRBJ1-2; 7 nucleotides match TRBD1. This CDR3 spans 14 amino acids. The ends lost 3 bases at V and 4 bases at J; junction bases unmatched: 6. From germline, CDR1 is SGHNT and CDR2 YYREEE (reference sequence). The CDR3 region has the DNA TGTGCCAGCAGCTCCCCCGGGACAGTCTATGGCTACACCTTC. Amino acids: CASSSPGTVYGYTF.